What follows describes a single T cell receptor (beta chain). The data were obtained in a study of T-cell reconstitution after alpha-beta-depleted transplantation in children. Unique molecular identifiers were incorporated when the TCRbeta library was constructed. A single record per CDR3 protein comes from TCRdb applying MiXCR to the PCR reads. Of 350,000 to 450,000 distinct CDR3 sequences listed, 20% are singletons. Germline V lookup: CDR1 KGHDR, CDR2 SFDVKD. The CDR3 is 13 amino acids. The germline V and J ends were trimmed by 4 bases and 7 bases, with 10 bases remaining between them. The V call is TRBV24-1, the J call TRBJ2-1; no definite D call. This receptor was taken from a human donor who donated a stem cell graft to a child with acute myeloid leukemia. This material consisted of PBMCs from the stem cell graft donor, taken from the stem cell graft. The CDR3 nucleotides read TGTGCCACCAGTGACCCCGTGAGAAATGAGCAGTTCTTC. Translation gives CATSDPVRNEQFF.